Shown below are 29 T cell receptor beta chains from a single sample sequenced in a study of human T cells and chemical hapten exposure. TCRdb fed the RACE reads into MiXCR, producing one record per CDR3 protein. The sample includes about 120,000 distinct CDR3 sequences, about 13% of them seen just once. Described time point: pre-sensitization, week 0. Documented treatment: therapeutic diphenylcyclopropenone sensitization with weekly scalp DPC. The sample consisted of whole blood, taken in connection with sensitization to the hapten diphenylcyclopropenone (DPC). The receptors were gathered from a woman aged 18-35 years with alopecia areata. Some clones in this sample may be carry-over from other donors' samples.

The V call is TRBV6-2 or TRBV6-3, the J call TRBJ2-3; the match to TRBD2 covers 12 bases. Germline assignment: CDR1 MNHEY and CDR2 SVGEGT. J lost 0 bases, V lost 6 bases, and 4 bases had no gene match. The CDR3 extends over 16 amino acids. CDR3 in DNA: TGTGCCAGCAGACGACTAGCGGGGGTTAGCACAGATACGCAGTATTTT. This translates into CASRRLAGVSTDTQYF.

V and J are TRBV25-1 and TRBJ1-1; weak D call: TRBD1 (6 bases). Trimming cost V 5 bases and J 5 bases, with 18 bases left between them. From germline, CDR1 is MGHDK and CDR2 SYGVNS. CDR3 length: 15 residues. The CDR3 reads CASSRADSRLTEAFF. The CDR3 DNA is TGTGCCAGCAGTAGGGCGGACAGCCGATTGACTGAAGCTTTCTTT.

Of note for this clonotype: A much larger clone sits a single nucleotide away, making a read error possible. The chain has TRBV9 and TRBJ2-1; 12 positions agree with TRBD2. Germline V gene data show CDR1 as SGDLS and CDR2 as YYNGEE. The CDR3 is 15 amino acids. CDR3 in amino acids: CTSSGTSGWYNEQFF. CDR3 nucleotides: TGTACCAGCAGCGGGACTAGCGGGTGGTACAATGAGCAGTTCTTC. Variable domain in full (rest from reference TRBV9 and TRBJ2-1): DSGVTQTPKHLITATGQRVTLRCSPRSGDLSVYWYQQSLDQGLQFLIQYYNGEERAKGNILERFSAQQFPDLHSELNLSSLELGDSALYFCTSSGTSGWYNEQFFGPGTRLTVL.

This clonotype has more than one count but fewer than ten. The chain links TRBV4-2 to TRBJ2-1; possibly TRBD1 or TRBD2 for D (5 bases each). The V gene's germline CDR1 is LGHNA and CDR2 YNFKEQ. Deletions cut 1 base from V and 0 bases from J, with 13 bases between. CDR3 length equals 17 residues. The CDR3: CASSQGQGTNSYNEQFF. CDR3 nucleotide sequence: TGTGCCAGCAGCCAAGGACAAGGGACCAACTCCTACAATGAGCAGTTCTTC.

In this sample, this clonotype turned up many times. The chain joins TRBV7-2 to TRBJ2-1, with 8 nucleotides matching TRBD1. Germline V gene data show CDR1 as SGHTA and CDR2 as FQGNSA. The V segment lost 5 bases and the J segment 6 bases; nucleotides outside the gene matches: 3. The CDR3 sequence is 13 residues long. CDR3: CASSRGQGNEQFF. In DNA, the CDR3 is TGTGCCAGCAGCAGAGGACAGGGCAATGAGCAGTTCTTC.

The V gene is TRBV12-3 or TRBV12-4, the J gene TRBJ1-1, with no clear D. Trimming stripped 6 bases from V and 0 bases from J, with 14 bases between. The CDR3 contains 15 residues. The CDR3 nucleotides are TGTGCCAGCAGCCAAACCTCCCGAATGAACACTGAAGCTTTCTTT. Its protein product is CASSQTSRMNTEAFF.

This clonotype was seen many times. V and J are TRBV5-4 and TRBJ2-3; 9 bases match TRBD1. Germline V gives CDR1 SGHNT, CDR2 YYREEE (reference sequence). This CDR3 has 14 amino acids. V lost 5 bases and J lost 1; bases outside the gene matches: 2. The CDR3 here is CASRGDRGTDTQYF. In nucleotides, the CDR3 is TGTGCCAGCAGGGGGGACAGGGGCACAGATACGCAGTATTTT.

The chain combines TRBV6-6 with TRBJ2-2, with D possibly being TRBD1 or TRBD2 (7 bases each). This CDR3 spans 15 amino acids. Germline V gene data show CDR1 as MNHNY and CDR2 as SVGAGI (reference sequence). V lost 6 bases, J lost 7 bases, and 18 bases lay in between. CDR3 loop: CASRHRQGGDGELFF. The DNA for the CDR3 is TGTGCCAGCAGACATAGACAGGGAGGGGACGGGGAGCTGTTTTTT.

The V gene is TRBV14, the J gene TRBJ2-6; D gene unclear. The CDR3 runs to 15 residues. V shed 5 bases and J shed 2 bases, with 10 bases lying between them. The V gene's germline CDR1 is SGHDN and CDR2 FVKESK. CDR3 coding DNA: TGTGCCAGCAGCTTATACAGAGCTGGGGCCAACGTCCTGACTTTC. It yields the protein CASSLYRAGANVLTF.

The V gene is TRBV3-2, the J gene TRBJ2-4; TRBD1, the table's D call, lacks a check against the DNA. TRBV3-2 is a pseudogene locus. The CDR3 spans 15 residues. The CDR3 DNA follows: TGTGCCAGCAGCCAAGACAGGGGATTAGTGGACATTCAGTACTTC. Its protein is CASSQDRGLVDIQYF.

V gene TRBV5-1 combines with J gene TRBJ2-7, with D uncertain. Germline CDR1 is SGHRS and CDR2 is YFSETQ. The CDR3 has 13 residues. Trimming shortened V by 0 bases and J by 3 bases, and 7 bases separated the two germline ends. The CDR3 loop is CASSLDRDYEQYF. DNA of the CDR3: TGCGCCAGCAGCTTGGACAGAGACTACGAGCAGTACTTC.

The chain has TRBV6-6 and TRBJ1-1, with 9 bases fitting TRBD1. Per the germline V gene, CDR1 is MNHNY and CDR2 is SVGAGI (reference sequence). V lost 4 bases and J lost 8; bases outside the gene matches: 8. This CDR3 is built from 14 residues. CDR3 DNA: TGTGCCAGCAGTTCTACAGGGGGCCTTTGGGAAGCTTTCTTT. This sequence encodes CASSSTGGLWEAFF.

Only a few counts were recorded for this clonotype. The rearrangement joins TRBV29-1 to TRBJ2-2; D remains unclear. In germline, CDR1 is SQVTM, CDR2 ANQGSEA. V lost 8 bases and J lost 6, with 10 bases in between. CDR3 length equals 11 residues. The CDR3 here is CSQSVPGELFF. As DNA, the CDR3 is TGCAGCCAGAGCGTCCCCGGGGAGCTGTTTTTT.

V usage is TRBV7-2 and J usage is TRBJ2-3; D is uncertain. The ends were cut back, 4 bases at V and 1 base at J, with 12 bases in the middle. Germline V gene sequence: CDR1 SGHTA, CDR2 FQGNSA. The length of the CDR3 is 15 residues. The CDR3 region is CASSSPPPRTDTQYF. CDR3 nucleotides: TGTGCCAGCAGCTCCCCGCCCCCCCGCACAGATACGCAGTATTTT.

The V and J genes are TRBV14 and TRBJ2-7, with TRBD1 matching over 8 bases. Germline V gene sequence: CDR1 SGHDN, CDR2 FVKESK. The trim removed 5 bases at V and 2 bases at J, leaving 5 bases unmatched. The length of the CDR3 is 14 residues. The CDR3 DNA is TGTGCCAGCAGCTACGGGACAGGACCCTACGAGCAGTACTTC. Amino acid sequence: CASSYGTGPYEQYF.

This clonotype was seen many times. The chain combines TRBV4-3 with TRBJ2-4; the D gene could be TRBD1 or TRBD2 (5 bases each). The V gene lost 1 base and the J gene lost 7 bases, with 17 bases spanning the gap. The CDR3 covers 16 residues. Germline V gene data show CDR1 as LGHNA and CDR2 as YSLEER. The CDR3 sequence is CASSQGDRGLGNIQYF. CDR3 nucleotide sequence: TGCGCCAGCAGCCAAGGAGACAGAGGACTGGGTAACATTCAGTACTTC.

The V call is TRBV11-2, the J call TRBJ2-5, with 12 bases lining up with TRBD2. Germline lookup yields CDR1 SGHAT and CDR2 FQNNGV. After removal of 5 bases from V and 2 bases from J, the junction contained 9 bases not matched to a gene. CDR3 size: 17 residues. The CDR3 is CASSLLAGGWRQETQYF. Here the CDR3 DNA reads TGTGCCAGCAGCCTACTAGCGGGGGGATGGAGGCAAGAGACCCAGTACTTC.

About this clonotype itself: A much larger clonotype is one base distant, so this may be a read error. The chain couples TRBV30 to TRBJ1-1, with 7 bases identical to TRBD1. The CDR3 is 13 amino acids. CDR1 and CDR2 (germline): GTSNPN, SVGIG (reference sequence). CDR3 in amino acids: CARSSTGDTEAFF. CDR3 bases: TGTGCCCGGAGTTCAACAGGGGACACTGAAGCTTTCTTT.

This clonotype was seen ten or more times. The gene calls are TRBV30 and TRBJ2-5; 7 nucleotides agree with TRBD1. This CDR3 comprises 13 residues. CDR1 GTSNPN and CDR2 SVGIG come from the germline V gene (reference sequence). V lost 1 base and J lost 4; bases outside the gene matches: 3. The CDR3 reads CAWSETGAETQYF. The CDR3 coding sequence is TGTGCCTGGAGTGAAACAGGGGCAGAGACCCAGTACTTC. Full variable domain (rest looked up from reference TRBV30 and TRBJ2-5): SQTIHQWPATLVQPVGSPLSLECTVEGTSNPNLYWYRQAAGRGLQLLFYSVGIGQISSEVPQNLSASRPQDRQFILSSKKLLLSDSGFYLCAWSETGAETQYFGPGTRLLVL.

This chain joins TRBV4-2 and TRBJ2-3; D ambiguous. Trimming took off 1 base at V and 1 base at J, with 9 bases between the two ends. Per the germline V gene, CDR1 is LGHNA and CDR2 is YNFKEQ. The CDR3 runs to 15 residues. CDR3 sequence: CASSQGRAGTDTQYF. The CDR3 nucleotides are TGTGCCAGCAGCCAAGGACGGGCCGGCACAGATACGCAGTATTTT.

This clonotype was seen a few times. The rearrangement uses TRBV6-6 and TRBJ1-5; 7 bases are a match to TRBD1. The CDR3 has 15 amino acids. The V segment lost 6 bases and the J segment 9 bases; nucleotides outside the gene matches: 14. Looked up from germline, CDR1 is MNHNY and CDR2 is SVGAGI (reference sequence). CDR3 residues: CASRTRQGVEWPQHF. The CDR3 DNA reads TGTGCCAGCAGAACCAGACAGGGCGTTGAGTGGCCCCAGCATTTT.

In this sample, this clonotype turned up many times. This chain joins TRBV3-1 and TRBJ1-5; 7 positions match TRBD1. Trimming took 6 bases from V and 6 from J; bases not matched to a gene: 11. Germline CDR1 LGHDT, CDR2 YNNKEL (reference sequence). This CDR3 has 15 amino acids. The CDR3 sequence: CASSQNRGTGQPQHF. For the CDR3, the DNA is TGTGCCAGCAGTCAAAACAGGGGAACAGGTCAGCCCCAGCATTTT.

This clonotype appeared a few times. This chain uses TRBV28 with TRBJ1-5; perhaps TRBD1 as D (5 bases). Trimming removed 5 bases at V and 5 bases at J, with 19 bases between. The CDR3 sequence is 16 residues long. Germline V CDR1 and CDR2: MDHEN, SYDVKM. The CDR3: CASSKRQPWEDQPQHF. The CDR3 DNA follows: TGTGCCAGCAGTAAACGACAGCCCTGGGAGGATCAGCCCCAGCATTTT.

The V and J genes are TRBV5-1 and TRBJ2-1, with 10 nucleotides matching TRBD1. From germline, CDR1 is SGHRS and CDR2 YFSETQ. This CDR3 region has 12 residues. Trimming at V came to 0 bases and at J to 14 bases, leaving 2 bases not matched to a gene. CDR3 bases: TGCGCCAGCAGCTTGGAGGGGACAGGGGAGTTCTTC. Translating it yields CASSLEGTGEFF.

This clonotype has just a few counts. The chain combines TRBV12-3 or TRBV12-4 with TRBJ1-1; D unresolved. With 2 bases removed from V and 0 bases from J, the gap between germline ends came to 13 bases. The CDR3 is 16 amino acids. The DNA for the CDR3 is TGTGCCAGCAGTTTACCTAAGGGAAAAATGAACACTGAAGCTTTCTTT. Protein sequence: CASSLPKGKMNTEAFF.

Only a few counts were recorded for this clonotype. This rearrangement joins TRBV3-1 to TRBJ2-1, with a possible D match to TRBD2 (6 bases). The germline V and J ends were trimmed by 6 bases and 9 bases, with 9 bases remaining between them. The CDR3 has 11 amino acids. CDR1 and CDR2 (germline): LGHDT, YNNKEL (reference sequence). The CDR3 protein is CASRSGGEQFF. DNA for the CDR3: TGTGCCAGCAGATCCGGGGGTGAGCAGTTCTTC.

This clonotype was seen a few times. The chain couples TRBV7-2 to TRBJ2-1; weak D call: TRBD1 (5 bases). V lost 8 bases to trimming and J lost 0 bases, with 11 bases between them. Germline values: CDR1 SGHTA, CDR2 FQGNSA. CDR3 length: 14 residues. The CDR3 here is CASQGDSSYNEQFF. In DNA, the CDR3 is TGTGCCAGCCAAGGGGATAGCTCCTACAATGAGCAGTTCTTC.

The gene calls are TRBV6-5 and TRBJ2-2, with D hard to call. The germline V and J ends were trimmed by 0 bases and 6 bases, with 5 bases remaining between them. Germline V gene lookup returns CDR1 MNHEY and CDR2 SVGAGI. The CDR3 spans 13 residues. The CDR3 loop reads CASSYSLSGELFF. The CDR3 coding sequence is TGTGCCAGCAGTTACTCCCTATCCGGGGAGCTGTTTTTT.

V usage is TRBV27 and J usage is TRBJ2-7; TRBD2 aligns across 8 bases. This CDR3 region has 13 residues. Germline values: CDR1 MNHEY, CDR2 SMNVEV (reference sequence). The trim removed 5 bases at V and 7 bases at J, leaving 7 bases unmatched. CDR3 DNA: TGTGCCAGCAGTCCCGGGGGGGGTTTAGAGCAGTACTTC. Protein: CASSPGGGLEQYF.